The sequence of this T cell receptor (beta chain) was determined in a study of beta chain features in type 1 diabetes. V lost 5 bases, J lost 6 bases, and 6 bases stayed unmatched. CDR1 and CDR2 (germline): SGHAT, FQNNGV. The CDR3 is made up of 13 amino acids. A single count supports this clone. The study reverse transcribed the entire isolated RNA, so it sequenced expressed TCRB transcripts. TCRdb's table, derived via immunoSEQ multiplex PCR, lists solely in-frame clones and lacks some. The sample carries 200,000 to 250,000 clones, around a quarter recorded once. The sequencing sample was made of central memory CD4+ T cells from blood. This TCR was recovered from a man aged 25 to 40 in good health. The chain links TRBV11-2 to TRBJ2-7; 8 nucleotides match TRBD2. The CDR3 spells CASSPGTRGEQYF. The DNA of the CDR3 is TGTGCCAGCAGCCCCGGGACTAGGGGCGAGCAGTACTTC. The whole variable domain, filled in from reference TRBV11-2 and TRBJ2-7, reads EAGVAQSPRYKIIEKRQSVAFWCNPISGHATLYWYQQILGQGPKLLIQFQNNGVVDDSQLPKDRFSAERLKGVDSTLKIQPAKLEDSAVYLCASSPGTRGEQYFGPGTRLTVT.